The T cell receptor (beta chain) under discussion was sequenced for a study of blood T cells in healthy people across ages. CDR3 length: 15 amino acids. The V end was cut by 0 bases, the J end by 10 bases, with 14 bases between. Germline values: CDR1 SGDLS, CDR2 YYNGEE. Then a second PCR, running roughly 6 to 12 cycles, was carried out with a sample-barcoded 5' primer and a J-beta primer mix. The template-switch adaptor was a 5' adaptor with 12 random nucleotides. It tagged each cDNA molecule. Each CDR3 protein is one row after TCRdb ran MiXCR on the 5' RACE reads. This sample yields about 830,000 distinct CDR3 sequences, of which 60% to 80% are seen a single time; 25% to 35% belongs to the top ten. No fewer than 6 million PBMCs went into each sample.

Specimen: blood. J is TRBJ1-6 and V is TRBV9; TRBD1 might be the D (5 bases). This receptor was taken from a man aged 25-45 years in good health. The CDR3 DNA is TGTGCCAGCAGCGTAGATCAGGGAGGAGAATCACCCCTCCACTTT. This translates into CASSVDQGGESPLHF.